This note documents a single TCR beta chain sequence. Its antigen is as yet unknown. For TCRbeta, the library was prepared with unique molecular identifiers. TCRdb re-called the PCR reads through MiXCR, storing one row per CDR3 protein. This sample has approximately 980,000 distinct CDR3 sequences, with 25% to 35% found just once. V lost 4 bases and J 6 bases, leaving 13 bases between the germline ends. The CDR3 totals 15 residues. CDR1 and CDR2 from the germline V gene are MGHRA and YSYEKL. These data belong to a study of T-cell reconstitution after alpha-beta-depleted transplantation in children. Findings and caveats of the study: Reportedly, roughly two months post-transplant, alpha-beta T cells arose from several hundred expanded graft clones. From surviving recipient T cells and thymic progenitors came the high day-60 TCRbeta diversity observed in some patients.

This chain uses TRBV4-1 with TRBJ1-6; D ambiguous. The source of this sequence is a boy in the first two years of life who had a stem cell transplant for SCID, so the T cells may come from the graft donor. The sequencing used PBMCs, mostly from graft donor cells, collected 360 days after TCRalphabeta/CD19-depleted stem cell transplant. The chain's CDR3 is CASSREWASNSPLHF. In nucleotides, the CDR3 is TGCGCCAGCAGCCGCGAATGGGCCTCTAATTCACCCCTCCACTTT.